This paragraph reports one T cell receptor beta chain. Here immunoSEQ multiplex PCR was the method, and the copy in TCRdb shows in-frame clones only, minus some. Of about 84,000 clones detected, approximately 82% appear once; the ten largest clones hold approximately 39%. The source of the sample is a study of blood T cell repertoires in COVID-19. Across the study: COVID-19 samples, acute and convalescent, were from the United States, Italy and Spain. Sample material is recorded as cDNA or gDNA derived from T cells, B-cell-depleted T cells, or PBMCs.

Germline loops: CDR1 MGHRA, CDR2 YSYEKL. The CDR3 is 13 amino acids. V shed 0 bases and J 8 bases; nucleotides not matched to a gene: 3. The chain recombines TRBV4-1 with TRBJ1-2; 7 bases align to TRBD1. The specimen was peripheral blood. The origin of this receptor is a man aged 80 or over with active or convalescent COVID-19. The DNA of the CDR3 is TGCGCCAGCAGCCAAGAGGGACAGTGGGGCTACACCTTC. As protein: CASSQEGQWGYTF.